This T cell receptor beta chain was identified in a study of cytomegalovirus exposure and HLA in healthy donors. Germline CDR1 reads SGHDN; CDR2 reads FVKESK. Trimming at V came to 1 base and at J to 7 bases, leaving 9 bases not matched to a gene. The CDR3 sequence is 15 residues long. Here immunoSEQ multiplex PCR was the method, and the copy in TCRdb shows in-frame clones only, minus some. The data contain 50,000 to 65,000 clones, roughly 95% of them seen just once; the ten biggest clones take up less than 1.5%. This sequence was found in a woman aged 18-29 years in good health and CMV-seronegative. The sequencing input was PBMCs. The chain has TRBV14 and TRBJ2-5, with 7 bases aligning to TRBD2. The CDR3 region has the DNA TGTGCCAGCAGCCAAGTTCCCTCTAGCGGTGGGACCCAGTACTTC. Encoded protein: CASSQVPSSGGTQYF. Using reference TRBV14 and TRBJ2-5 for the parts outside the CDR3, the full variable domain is EAGVTQFPSHSVIEKGQTVTLRCDPISGHDNLYWYRRVMGKEIKFLLHFVKESKQDESGMPNNRFLAERTGGTYSTLKVQPAELEDSGVYFCASSQVPSSGGTQYFGPGTRLLVL.